The present T cell receptor (beta chain) was sequenced within a study of cytomegalovirus exposure and HLA in healthy donors. Study results and limitations: Immune exposure information comprised only CMV serostatus. Both high specificity and high sensitivity reportedly marked the classifier's diagnosis of cytomegalovirus status. Earlier analysis yielded a pattern in which most TCR beta V segments were productive about 87% or about 30% of the time.

The primer mix had 60 Vbeta and 13 Jbeta primers. Only in-frame clones appear in the TCRdb table, and some are missing; sequencing was by immunoSEQ multiplex PCR. Of 200,000 or so clones listed, roughly 80% are singletons. In regard to this clone: What it recognizes is unknown.

Sequencing was carried out using PBMCs. The receptor comes from a middle-aged woman in good health and CMV-seronegative.

This chain's CDR3 is CSVITGIWEQYF. CDR3 in DNA: TGCAGCGTCATTACAGGGATCTGGGAGCAGTACTTC. This chain uses TRBV29-1 with TRBJ2-7; D is perhaps TRBD1 (6 bases). Germline V lookup: CDR1 SQVTM, CDR2 ANQGSEA. The germline V and J ends were trimmed by 6 bases and 7 bases, with 16 bases remaining between them. This CDR3 contains 12 residues.